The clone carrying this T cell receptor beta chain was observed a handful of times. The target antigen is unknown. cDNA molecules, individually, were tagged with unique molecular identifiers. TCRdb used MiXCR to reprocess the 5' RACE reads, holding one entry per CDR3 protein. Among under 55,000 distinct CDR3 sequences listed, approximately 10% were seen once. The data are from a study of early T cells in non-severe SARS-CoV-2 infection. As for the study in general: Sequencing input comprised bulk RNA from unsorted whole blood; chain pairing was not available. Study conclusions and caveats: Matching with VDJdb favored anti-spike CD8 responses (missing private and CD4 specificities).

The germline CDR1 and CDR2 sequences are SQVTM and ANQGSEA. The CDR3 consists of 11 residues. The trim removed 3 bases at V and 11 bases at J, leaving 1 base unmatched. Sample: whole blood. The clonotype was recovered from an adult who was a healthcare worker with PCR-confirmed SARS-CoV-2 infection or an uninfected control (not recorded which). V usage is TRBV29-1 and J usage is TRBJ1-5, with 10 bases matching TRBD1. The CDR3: CSVEGQGTQHF. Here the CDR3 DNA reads TGCAGCGTTGAGGGACAGGGGACCCAGCATTTT.